The rows below give T cell receptor beta chains drawn from one sample of a study of technical replicates of blood from a few donors. Here immunoSEQ multiplex PCR was the method, and the copy in TCRdb shows in-frame clones only, minus some. The data hold 35,000 to 50,000 clones, with about 96% observed a single time. The sequenced material came from T cells isolated from PBMCs. The receptors stem from a human donor in good health. The CDR3 runs from the conserved cysteine through the conserved F or W. The D gene is left open where the match is weak. Rows give clone size only sometimes, using once, few, many, or a class for an expanded clone.

V: TRBV2; size: once; D: -; J: TRBJ2-7; DNA: TGTGCCAGCAGTGTACAGGCTTTGTACTTC; CDR3: CASSVQALYF
V: TRBV6-5; size: -; D: -; J: TRBJ2-7; DNA: TGTGCCAGCAGAGGAGACTCCTACGAGCAGTACTTC; CDR3: CASRGDSYEQYF
V: TRBV7-8; size: -; D: -; J: TRBJ1-2; DNA: TGTGCCAGCAGCCCCTCGGTAGGGGGGGCTTATGGCTACACCTTC; CDR3: CASSPSVGGAYGYTF
V: TRBV25-1; size: -; D: -; J: TRBJ1-1; DNA: TGTGCCAGCAGTGAAAGCAGGGTCGCTGAAGCTTTCTTT; CDR3: CASSESRVAEAFF
V: TRBV7-8; size: -; D: -; J: TRBJ1-3; DNA: TGTGCCAGCAGCTTAGTAGCCTCATCCAGGGTTCCCGGAAACACCATATATTTT; CDR3: CASSLVASSRVPGNTIYF
V: TRBV10-3; size: -; D: TRBD2; J: TRBJ2-3; DNA: TGTGCCATCAGTGATCCCCGTCTGGAGTCTAGCGGGAGAAATACGCAGTATTTT; CDR3: CAISDPRLESSGRNTQYF
V: TRBV6-1; size: once; D: -; J: TRBJ2-5; DNA: TGTGCCAGCAGGGTGGCCGTGGGGGCTTGGGAGACCCAGTACTTC; CDR3: CASRVAVGAWETQYF
V: TRBV28; size: -; D: -; J: TRBJ1-2; DNA: TGTGCCAGCACCCTTAGGGGTAACTATGGCTACACCTTC; CDR3: CASTLRGNYGYTF
V: TRBV7-7; size: -; D: -; J: TRBJ2-4; DNA: TGTGCTAGCAGCTTCGTAACCCTGCGGGACAAAAACATTCAGTACTTC; CDR3: CASSFVTLRDKNIQYF
V: TRBV5-5; size: -; D: TRBD1; J: TRBJ1-2; DNA: TGTGCCAGCACCCTCAGGGGGATTTTATATGGCTACACCTTC; CDR3: CASTLRGILYGYTF
V: TRBV4-1; size: -; D: -; J: TRBJ2-1; DNA: TGCGCCAGCAGCCAAGACCCCGATCCACTGAATGAGCAGTTCTTC; CDR3: CASSQDPDPLNEQFF
V: TRBV30; size: -; D: -; J: TRBJ1-1; DNA: TGTGCCTGGAGTGGGACAACGAACACTGAAGCTTTCTTT; CDR3: CAWSGTTNTEAFF
V: TRBV18; size: -; D: TRBD2; J: TRBJ2-2; DNA: TGTGCCAGCTCACCACGACTAGCGGGGGAGGTCACCGGGGAGCTGTTTTTT; CDR3: CASSPRLAGEVTGELFF
V: TRBV4-3; size: -; D: TRBD1; J: TRBJ2-7; DNA: TGCGCCAGCAGCTCCGGGACAGGGGCGACCTACGAGCAGTACTTC; CDR3: CASSSGTGATYEQYF
V: TRBV5-4; size: -; D: -; J: TRBJ2-7; DNA: TGTGCCAGCAGCTGGGGGGACGAGCAGTACTTC; CDR3: CASSWGDEQYF
V: TRBV29-1; size: -; D: TRBD2; J: TRBJ2-3; DNA: TGCAGCGTTGAGGGCATCTCTAGCGGCTACACAGATACGCAGTATTTT; CDR3: CSVEGISSGYTDTQYF
V: TRBV11-1; size: -; D: TRBD1; J: TRBJ2-7; DNA: TGTGCCAGCAGTCAACCCCGGGACAGGGTTGACGAGCAGTACTTC; CDR3: CASSQPRDRVDEQYF
V: TRBV5-1; size: -; D: -; J: TRBJ2-3; DNA: TGCGCCAGCAGCCACGGGCCCGGCGGGGCAGATACGCAGTATTTT; CDR3: CASSHGPGGADTQYF
V: TRBV10-3; size: -; D: TRBD2; J: TRBJ2-2; DNA: TGTGCCGTTAGAACTAGCGGGAGAGCGAACACCGGGGAGCTGTTTTTT; CDR3: CAVRTSGRANTGELFF
V: TRBV19; size: -; D: TRBD1; J: TRBJ1-1; DNA: TGTGCCAGTAGTATAGACCGGGACAGGGTACCTGAAGCTTTCTTT; CDR3: CASSIDRDRVPEAFF
V: TRBV28; size: -; D: -; J: TRBJ2-7; DNA: TGTGCCAGCAGTTCCCCCGGGAGCTCCTACGAGCAGTACTTC; CDR3: CASSSPGSSYEQYF
V: TRBV11-1; size: -; D: -; J: TRBJ2-7; DNA: TGTGCCAGCAGCTACAATCAGGACTATGCTGGCTACGAGCAGTACTTC; CDR3: CASSYNQDYAGYEQYF
V: TRBV6-5; size: -; D: -; J: TRBJ2-2; DNA: TGTGCCAGCAGGAGAGTAACCGGGGAGCTGTTTTTT; CDR3: CASRRVTGELFF
V: TRBV28; size: -; D: -; J: TRBJ2-7; DNA: TGTGCCAGCAGTCCTAGCGATAACCCCTACGAGCAGTACTTC; CDR3: CASSPSDNPYEQYF
V: TRBV4-1; size: -; D: -; J: TRBJ2-7; DNA: TGCGCCAGCAGCCTCGACGACAGGTACGAGCAGTACTTC; CDR3: CASSLDDRYEQYF
V: TRBV6-5; size: -; D: TRBD1; J: TRBJ2-2; DNA: TGTGCCAGCAGTTACGGGACAGCCGGGGAGCTGTTTTTT; CDR3: CASSYGTAGELFF
V: TRBV10-1; size: -; D: TRBD1; J: TRBJ2-7; DNA: TGCGCCTCCCGCCCGGGACAGGGATCCTACGAGCAGTACTTC; CDR3: CASRPGQGSYEQYF
V: TRBV20-1; size: -; D: TRBD1; J: TRBJ2-5; DNA: TGCAGTGGACAGGGGCAAGAGACCCAGTACTTC; CDR3: CSGQGQETQYF
V: TRBV7-9; size: -; D: -; J: TRBJ1-1; DNA: TGTGCCAGCAGCTTGGGGGCGCGGGCTTTCTTT; CDR3: CASSLGARAFF
V: TRBV7-9; size: -; D: TRBD2; J: TRBJ2-2; DNA: TGTGCCAGCACCAAAGGGGCTAGCGGAGTGTCGTCCGGGGAGCTGTTTTTT; CDR3: CASTKGASGVSSGELFF
V: TRBV7-9; size: -; D: TRBD2; J: TRBJ2-5; DNA: TGTGCCAGCAGCCTAGCGGGGGCCTACCAAGAGACCCAGTACTTC; CDR3: CASSLAGAYQETQYF
V: TRBV10-1; size: -; D: TRBD1; J: TRBJ2-2; DNA: TGCGCCAGCACTCGAGGACAGGTTCAATCCACCGGGGAGCTGTTTTTT; CDR3: CASTRGQVQSTGELFF
V: TRBV10-3; size: -; D: -; J: TRBJ1-2; DNA: TGTGCCATCAGCTCAGGGTACGGCTACACCTTC; CDR3: CAISSGYGYTF
V: TRBV2; size: once; D: TRBD1; J: TRBJ1-5; DNA: TGTGCCAGCACCCTGGCCGGGACAGGGGTGCAGCCCCAGCATTTT; CDR3: CASTLAGTGVQPQHF
V: TRBV25-1; size: -; D: TRBD1; J: TRBJ2-5; DNA: TGTGCCAGCAGTGACGCGGGACAGGGGACGGAGACCCAGTACTTC; CDR3: CASSDAGQGTETQYF
V: TRBV11-2; size: -; D: TRBD1; J: TRBJ1-2; DNA: TGTGCCAGCAGGGGTCAGGGGGCGCTTAATGGCTACACCTTC; CDR3: CASRGQGALNGYTF
V: TRBV5-1; size: -; D: TRBD2; J: TRBJ2-5; DNA: TGCGCCAGCAGCTTGGGGACTAGCGGGAGCGGGACCCAGTACTTC; CDR3: CASSLGTSGSGTQYF
V: TRBV6-5; size: -; D: -; J: TRBJ1-2; DNA: TGTGCCAGCAGTGCGGAGGATTATGGCTACACCTTC; CDR3: CASSAEDYGYTF
V: TRBV30; size: -; D: TRBD1; J: TRBJ2-7; DNA: TGTGCCTGGAGACGCCCGGGACAGGGAGTCGGCTACGAGCAGTACTTC; CDR3: CAWRRPGQGVGYEQYF
V: TRBV7-9; size: few; D: -; J: TRBJ2-7; DNA: TGTGCCAGCAGCCCGAGTAGCGACGAGCAGTACTTC; CDR3: CASSPSSDEQYF
V: TRBV7-8; size: -; D: TRBD2; J: TRBJ2-3; DNA: TGTGCCAGCAGCTTAGACGCGGGAGTCTCCACAGATACGCAGTATTTT; CDR3: CASSLDAGVSTDTQYF
V: TRBV29-1; size: -; D: -; J: TRBJ2-1; DNA: TGCAGCGTTAAGGGCAGAGCGGGTACAAATGAGCAGTTCTTC; CDR3: CSVKGRAGTNEQFF
V: TRBV18; size: once; D: TRBD1; J: TRBJ2-1; DNA: TGTGCCAGCCGCACCGAAGGACAGGGGGCAGCGGACTCCTACAATGAGCAGTTCTTC; CDR3: CASRTEGQGAADSYNEQFF
V: TRBV11-3; size: -; D: -; J: TRBJ1-3; DNA: TGTGCCAGCAGCTTAGATGGCGGGGGATCTGGAAACACCATATATTTT; CDR3: CASSLDGGGSGNTIYF
V: TRBV5-1; size: -; D: -; J: TRBJ2-1; DNA: TGCGCCAGCAGCCACGGACAGGAGGGGAATGAGCAGTTCTTC; CDR3: CASSHGQEGNEQFF
V: TRBV4-1; size: -; D: -; J: TRBJ2-7; DNA: TGCGCCAGCAGCCAAGAGGGAGAGGGATCCGAGCAGTACTTC; CDR3: CASSQEGEGSEQYF
V: TRBV19; size: -; D: -; J: TRBJ2-7; DNA: TGTGCCAGTAGTATCTTTCGGGGTTCAGGCTACGAGCAGTACTTC; CDR3: CASSIFRGSGYEQYF
V: TRBV6-5; size: -; D: -; J: TRBJ1-2; DNA: TGTGCCAGCAGTTACCAGGACACAGCCTATGGCTACACCTTC; CDR3: CASSYQDTAYGYTF
V: TRBV19; size: once; D: -; J: TRBJ1-1; DNA: TGTGCCAGTAGTCTTGGGGGCGGAACTGAAGCTTTCTTT; CDR3: CASSLGGGTEAFF
V: TRBV29-1; size: -; D: TRBD2; J: TRBJ2-2; DNA: TGCAGCGTTGAAGGTCCTAGCGGGAGGGCTACCGGGGAGCTGTTTTTT; CDR3: CSVEGPSGRATGELFF
V: TRBV28; size: -; D: -; J: TRBJ2-3; DNA: TGTGCCAGCAGTCTAGGAGATACGCAGTATTTT; CDR3: CASSLGDTQYF